The T cell receptor (beta chain) under discussion was sequenced for a study of a mutant IDH1 vaccine in newly diagnosed glioma. Study background: Patients previously underwent radiotherapy, temozolomide, or both, and most underwent both.

V shed 1 base, J shed 9 bases, and the junction held 7 bases outside the gene matches. The CDR3 is made up of 16 amino acids. From germline, CDR1 is MGHRA and CDR2 YSYEKL. Assay: immunoSEQ multiplex PCR; the TCRdb copy retains only in-frame clones and omits some. The table has about 88,000 clones, roughly 80% seen once. Indicated time point: baseline, week 1 (first vaccination visit). The treatment is: pre-vaccination baseline after standard-of-care therapy. Donors had new IDH1-mutant astrocytomas of WHO grade 3 or 4 (ATRX-lost). This receptor was obtained from a man aged 35 to 55 with glioma. Some clones in this sample may be carry-over from other donors' samples. This sample comprised PBMCs, obtained from a glioma patient treated with radiotherapy, temozolomide or both. The chain uses TRBV4-1 and TRBJ2-1, with TRBD2 identical over 12 bases. CDR3 DNA sequence: TGCGCCAGCAGCCAAGGGGGTACTAGCGGGGGGTCTGAGCAGTTCTTC. It specifies CASSQGGTSGGSEQFF.